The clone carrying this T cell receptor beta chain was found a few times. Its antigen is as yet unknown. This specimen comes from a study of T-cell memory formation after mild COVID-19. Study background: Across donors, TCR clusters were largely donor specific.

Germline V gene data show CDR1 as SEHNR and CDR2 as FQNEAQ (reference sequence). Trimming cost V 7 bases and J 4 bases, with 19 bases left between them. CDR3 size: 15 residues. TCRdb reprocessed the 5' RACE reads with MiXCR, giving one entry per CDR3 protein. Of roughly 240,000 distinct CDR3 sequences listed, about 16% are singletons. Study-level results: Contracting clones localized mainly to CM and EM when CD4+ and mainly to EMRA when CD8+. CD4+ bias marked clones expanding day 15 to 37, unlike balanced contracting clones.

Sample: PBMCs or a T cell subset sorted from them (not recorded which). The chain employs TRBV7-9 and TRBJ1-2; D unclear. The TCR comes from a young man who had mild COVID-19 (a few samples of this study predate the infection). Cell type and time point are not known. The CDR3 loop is CASKSRTGAVYGYTF. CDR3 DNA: TGTGCCAGCAAGAGCCGGACGGGAGCAGTCTATGGCTACACCTTC.